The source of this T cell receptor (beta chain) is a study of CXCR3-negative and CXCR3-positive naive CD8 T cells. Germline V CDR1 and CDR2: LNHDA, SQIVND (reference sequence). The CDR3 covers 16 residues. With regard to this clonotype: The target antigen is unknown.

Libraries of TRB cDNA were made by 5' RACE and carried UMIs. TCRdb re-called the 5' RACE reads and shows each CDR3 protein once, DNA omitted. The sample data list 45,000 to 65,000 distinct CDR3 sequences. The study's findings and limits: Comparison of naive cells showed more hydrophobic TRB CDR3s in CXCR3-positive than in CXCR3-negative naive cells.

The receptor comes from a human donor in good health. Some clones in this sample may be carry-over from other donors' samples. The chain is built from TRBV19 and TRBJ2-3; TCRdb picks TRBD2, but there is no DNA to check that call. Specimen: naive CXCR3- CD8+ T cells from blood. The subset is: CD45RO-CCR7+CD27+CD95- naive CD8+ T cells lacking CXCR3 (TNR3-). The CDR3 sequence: CASSIAYGRGTDTQYF.